This T cell receptor (beta chain) was sequenced for a study of blood T cell repertoires in COVID-19. In the original analysis: The authors estimated nucleated cell counts from reference gene primer amplification. The repertoire was sequenced with immunoSEQ multiplex PCR; TCRdb's copy has only in-frame clones and lacks some. Clone size and V and J calls were adopted from that table, with D and trimming inferred from the DNA. The table includes over 55,000 clones, 65% to 90% detected once. The germline V gene has CDR1 SGHAT and CDR2 FQNNGV. This CDR3 has 18 residues. Trimming removed 5 bases from V and 1 base from J; junction bases left unmatched: 16. This clone was found once.

Specimen: peripheral blood. This TCR was recovered from a man aged 50 to 60 with acute or convalescent COVID-19. This sequence joins TRBV11-2 and TRBJ1-1, with 7 bases matching TRBD1. The CDR3 nucleotides are TGTGCCAGCAGCCTCCAGTACGACAGGGCTAAATGGAACACTGAAGCTTTCTTT. Translation: CASSLQYDRAKWNTEAFF.